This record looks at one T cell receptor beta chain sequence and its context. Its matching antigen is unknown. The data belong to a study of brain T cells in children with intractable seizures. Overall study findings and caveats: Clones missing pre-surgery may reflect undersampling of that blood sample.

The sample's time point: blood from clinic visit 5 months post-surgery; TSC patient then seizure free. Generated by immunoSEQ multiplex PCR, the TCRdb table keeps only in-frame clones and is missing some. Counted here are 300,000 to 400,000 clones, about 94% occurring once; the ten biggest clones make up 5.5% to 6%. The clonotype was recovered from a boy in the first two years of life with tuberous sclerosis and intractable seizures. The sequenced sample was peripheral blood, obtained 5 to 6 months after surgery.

The CDR3 here is CATVTPSSGANVLTF. CDR3 nucleotide sequence: TGCGCCACCGTCACCCCCAGCTCTGGGGCCAACGTCCTGACTTTC. This chain links TRBV23-1 with TRBJ2-6; D gene unclear. Being an ORF, TRBV23-1 has a function that is uncertain. Trimming stripped 10 bases from V and 0 bases from J, with 13 bases between. The CDR3 sequence is 15 residues long.